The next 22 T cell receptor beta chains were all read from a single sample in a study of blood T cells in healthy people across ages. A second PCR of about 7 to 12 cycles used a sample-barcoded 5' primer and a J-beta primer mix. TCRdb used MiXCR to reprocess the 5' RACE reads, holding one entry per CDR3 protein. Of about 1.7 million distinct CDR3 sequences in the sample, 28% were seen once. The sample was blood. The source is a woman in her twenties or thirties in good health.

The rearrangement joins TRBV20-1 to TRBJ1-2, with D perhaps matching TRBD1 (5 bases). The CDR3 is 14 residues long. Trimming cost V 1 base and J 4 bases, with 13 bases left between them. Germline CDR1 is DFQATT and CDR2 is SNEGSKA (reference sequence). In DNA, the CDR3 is TGCAGTGCTAGAGTGGACACAAACCGCTATGGCTACACCTTC. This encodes CSARVDTNRYGYTF.

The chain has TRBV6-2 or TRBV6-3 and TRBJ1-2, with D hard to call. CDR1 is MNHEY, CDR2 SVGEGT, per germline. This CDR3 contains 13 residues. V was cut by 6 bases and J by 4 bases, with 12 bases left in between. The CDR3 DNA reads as TGTGCCAGCAGATTGACCCTTCTCTATGGCTACACCTTC. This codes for CASRLTLLYGYTF.

This chain's CDR3 is CSVVPSSSDTQYF. Written as DNA, the CDR3 is TGCAGCGTTGTGCCTAGCTCGTCTGATACGCAGTATTTT. The chain is built from TRBV29-1 and TRBJ2-3, with D maybe TRBD2 (5 bases). Deletions cut 4 bases from V and 6 bases from J, with 14 bases between. The germline V gene encodes CDR1 SQVTM and CDR2 ANQGSEA. The CDR3 loop spans 13 amino acids.

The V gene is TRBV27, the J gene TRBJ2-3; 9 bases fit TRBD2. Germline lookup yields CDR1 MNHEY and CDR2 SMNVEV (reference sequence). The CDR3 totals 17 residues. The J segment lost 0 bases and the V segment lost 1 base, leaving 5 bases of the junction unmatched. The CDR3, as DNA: TGTGCCAGCAGTTTATTCTCCACTAGCGGGAGCACAGATACGCAGTATTTT. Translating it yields CASSLFSTSGSTDTQYF.

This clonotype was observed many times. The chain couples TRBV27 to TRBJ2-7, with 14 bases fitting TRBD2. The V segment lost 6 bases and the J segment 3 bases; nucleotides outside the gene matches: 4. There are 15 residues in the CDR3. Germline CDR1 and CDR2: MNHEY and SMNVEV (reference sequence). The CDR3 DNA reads TGTGCCAGCAGAGGGACTAGCGGGAGTCTCTACGAGCAGTACTTC. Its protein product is CASRGTSGSLYEQYF.

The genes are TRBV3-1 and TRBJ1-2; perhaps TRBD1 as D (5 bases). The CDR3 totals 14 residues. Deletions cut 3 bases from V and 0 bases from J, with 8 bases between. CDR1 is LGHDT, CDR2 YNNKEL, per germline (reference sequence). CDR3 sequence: CASSQTAANYGYTF. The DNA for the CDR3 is TGTGCCAGCAGCCAGACAGCCGCTAACTATGGCTACACCTTC.

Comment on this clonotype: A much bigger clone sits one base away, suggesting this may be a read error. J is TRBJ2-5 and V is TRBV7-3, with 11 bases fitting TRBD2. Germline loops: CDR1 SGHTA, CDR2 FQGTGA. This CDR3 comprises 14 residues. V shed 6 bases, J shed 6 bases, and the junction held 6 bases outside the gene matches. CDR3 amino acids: CASRCTSGGQTQYF. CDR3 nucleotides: TGTGCCAGCAGGTGTACTAGCGGGGGACAGACCCAGTACTTC.

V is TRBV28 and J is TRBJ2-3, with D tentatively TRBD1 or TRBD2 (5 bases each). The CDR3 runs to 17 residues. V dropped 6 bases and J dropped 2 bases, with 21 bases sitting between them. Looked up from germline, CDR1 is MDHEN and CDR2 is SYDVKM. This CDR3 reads CASRGVIGFNPTDTQYF. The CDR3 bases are TGTGCCAGCAGGGGGGTCATTGGATTCAACCCCACAGATACGCAGTATTTT.

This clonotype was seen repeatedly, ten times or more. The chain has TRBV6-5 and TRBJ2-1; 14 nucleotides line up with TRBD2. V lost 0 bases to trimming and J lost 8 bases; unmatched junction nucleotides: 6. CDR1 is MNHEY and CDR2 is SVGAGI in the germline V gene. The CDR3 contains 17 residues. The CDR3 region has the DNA TGTGCCAGCAGTTACTCCGGGACTAGCGGGAGTGGCGATGAGCAGTTCTTC. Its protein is CASSYSGTSGSGDEQFF.

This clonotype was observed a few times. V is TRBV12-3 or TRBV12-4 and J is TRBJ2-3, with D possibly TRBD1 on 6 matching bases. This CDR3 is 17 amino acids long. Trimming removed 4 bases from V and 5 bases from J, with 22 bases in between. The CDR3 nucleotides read TGTGCCAGCAGTTCCGCCCGGACAGTCGGTAACAGAGATACGCAGTATTTT. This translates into CASSSARTVGNRDTQYF.

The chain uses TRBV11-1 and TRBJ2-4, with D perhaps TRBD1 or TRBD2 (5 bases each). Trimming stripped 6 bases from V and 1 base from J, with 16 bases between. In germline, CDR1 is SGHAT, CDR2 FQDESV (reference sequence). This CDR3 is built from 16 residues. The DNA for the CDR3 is TGTGCCAGCAGTCGCTCATTCGGGACGGCCAAAAACATTCAGTACTTC. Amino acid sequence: CASSRSFGTAKNIQYF. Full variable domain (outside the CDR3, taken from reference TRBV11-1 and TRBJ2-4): EAEVAQSPRYKITEKSQAVAFWCDPISGHATLYWYRQILGQGPELLVQFQDESVVDDSQLPKDRFSAERLKGVDSTLKIQPAELGDSAMYLCASSRSFGTAKNIQYFGAGTRLSVL.

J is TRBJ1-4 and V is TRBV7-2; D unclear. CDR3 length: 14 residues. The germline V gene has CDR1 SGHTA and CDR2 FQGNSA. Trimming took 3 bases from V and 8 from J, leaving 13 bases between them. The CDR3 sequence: CASSFGHRGEKLFF. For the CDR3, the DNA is TGTGCCAGCAGCTTTGGCCACCGAGGGGAAAAACTGTTTTTT.

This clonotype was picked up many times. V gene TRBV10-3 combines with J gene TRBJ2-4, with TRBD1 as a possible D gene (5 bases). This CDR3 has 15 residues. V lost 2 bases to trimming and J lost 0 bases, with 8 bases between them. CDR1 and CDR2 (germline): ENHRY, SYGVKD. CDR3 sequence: CAISEGALAKNIQYF. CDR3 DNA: TGTGCCATCAGTGAGGGGGCCTTAGCCAAAAACATTCAGTACTTC.

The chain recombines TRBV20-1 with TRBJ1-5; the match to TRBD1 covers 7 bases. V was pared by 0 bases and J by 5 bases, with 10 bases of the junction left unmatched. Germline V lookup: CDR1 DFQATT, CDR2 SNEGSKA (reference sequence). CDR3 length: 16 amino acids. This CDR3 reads CSARDQGGGGHQPQHF. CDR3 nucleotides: TGCAGTGCTAGAGATCAGGGGGGCGGGGGGCATCAGCCCCAGCATTTT.

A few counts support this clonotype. CDR3 sequence reads: CASSLGAGGADTQYF. The CDR3 DNA is TGTGCCAGCAGCTTAGGGGCGGGAGGAGCAGATACGCAGTATTTT. J is TRBJ2-3 and V is TRBV7-6; 8 bases match TRBD2. The CDR3 loop spans 15 amino acids. The germline CDR1 and CDR2 sequences are SGHVS and FNYEAQ. V lost 1 base to trimming and J lost 4 bases; unmatched junction nucleotides: 4.

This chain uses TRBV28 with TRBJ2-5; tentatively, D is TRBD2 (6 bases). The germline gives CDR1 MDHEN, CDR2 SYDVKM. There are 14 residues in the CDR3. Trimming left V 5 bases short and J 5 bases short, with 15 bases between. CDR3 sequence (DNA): TGTGCCAGCAGTCCCCCGCCGGGGAGGGAGACCCAGTACTTC. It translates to CASSPPPGRETQYF.

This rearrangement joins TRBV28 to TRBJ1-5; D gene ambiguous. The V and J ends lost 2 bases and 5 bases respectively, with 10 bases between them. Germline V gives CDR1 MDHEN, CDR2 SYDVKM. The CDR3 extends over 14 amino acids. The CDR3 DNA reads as TGTGCCAGCAGTTTAAGTACACCCTATCAGCCCCAGCATTTT. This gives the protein CASSLSTPYQPQHF.

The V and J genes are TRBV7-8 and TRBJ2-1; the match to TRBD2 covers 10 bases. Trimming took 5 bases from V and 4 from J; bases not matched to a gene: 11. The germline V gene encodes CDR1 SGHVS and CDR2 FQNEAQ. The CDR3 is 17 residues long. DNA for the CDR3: TGTGCCAGCAGCGCCAGAATTACTAGCGGGACTTACAATGAGCAGTTCTTC. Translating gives CASSARITSGTYNEQFF.

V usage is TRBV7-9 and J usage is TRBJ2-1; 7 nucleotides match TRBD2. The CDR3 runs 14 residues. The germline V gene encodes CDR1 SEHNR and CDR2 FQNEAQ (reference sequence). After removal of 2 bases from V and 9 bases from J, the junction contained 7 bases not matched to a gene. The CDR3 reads CASSLLPGEGEQFF. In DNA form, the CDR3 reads TGTGCCAGCAGCTTACTCCCGGGGGAGGGTGAGCAGTTCTTC.

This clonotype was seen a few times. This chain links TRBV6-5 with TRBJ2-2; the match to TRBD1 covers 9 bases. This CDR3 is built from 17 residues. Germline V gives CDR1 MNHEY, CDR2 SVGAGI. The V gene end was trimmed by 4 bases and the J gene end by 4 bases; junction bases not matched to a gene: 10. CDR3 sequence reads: CASSSNRGRRGTGELFF. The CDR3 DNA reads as TGTGCCAGCAGTTCGAACAGGGGGCGCCGGGGCACCGGGGAGCTGTTTTTT.

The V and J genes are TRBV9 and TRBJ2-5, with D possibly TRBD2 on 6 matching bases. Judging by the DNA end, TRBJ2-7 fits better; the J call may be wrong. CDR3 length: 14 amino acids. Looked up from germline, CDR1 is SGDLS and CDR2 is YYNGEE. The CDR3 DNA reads TGTGCCAGCAGCGTGGGGCTAGCGTCGATCGAGCAGTACTTC. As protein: CASSVGLASIEQYF.

CDR3 loop: CASSPQANTGELFF. Written as DNA, the CDR3 is TGTGCCAGCAGTCCACAGGCGAACACCGGGGAGCTGTTTTTT. V gene TRBV28 combines with J gene TRBJ2-2; D possibly corresponds to TRBD1 (5 bases). The CDR3 length is 14 residues. CDR1 MDHEN and CDR2 SYDVKM come from the germline V gene. Trimming left V 5 bases short and J 0 bases short, with 7 bases between.